This is a list of T cell receptor beta chains from one sample in a study of cytomegalovirus exposure and HLA in healthy donors. Repertoires were generated with immunoSEQ multiplex PCR, while TCRdb's copy carries only in-frame clones and drops some. The top ten hold around 3% of the sample, which has approximately 90,000 clones, around 77% seen once. Sequencing was performed on PBMCs. The receptors derive from a man in his forties in good health and CMV-seronegative. CDR3s include the opening cysteine and the closing phenylalanine or tryptophan. D genes are given only for firm matches. For some rows the clone size is stated as once, few or many, or as a class when expanded; others skip it.

v_gene: TRBV6-5; len: 15; j_gene: TRBJ2-7; abundance: .; d_gene: .; CDR3aa: CASSYGAGLSYEQYF
v_gene: TRBV27; len: 14; j_gene: TRBJ2-1; abundance: .; d_gene: .; CDR3aa: CASSSWIEVDEQFF
v_gene: TRBV30; len: 13; j_gene: TRBJ2-5; abundance: .; d_gene: TRBD1; CDR3aa: CAWSRDRGETQYF
v_gene: TRBV5-1; len: 15; j_gene: TRBJ1-4; abundance: .; d_gene: .; CDR3aa: CASSLQGSTNEKLFF
v_gene: TRBV6-1; len: 16; j_gene: TRBJ2-1; abundance: few; d_gene: TRBD1; CDR3aa: CASSELVGQGRNEQFF
v_gene: TRBV11-2; len: 18; j_gene: TRBJ2-4; abundance: few; d_gene: .; CDR3aa: CASSLDLAGSLAKNIQYF
v_gene: TRBV15; len: 18; j_gene: TRBJ1-1; abundance: .; d_gene: .; CDR3aa: CATSNRVSFSYMNTEAFF
v_gene: TRBV5-4; len: 18; j_gene: TRBJ1-1; abundance: .; d_gene: TRBD1; CDR3aa: CASSPSTGTGNLFTEAFF
v_gene: TRBV25-1; len: 13; j_gene: TRBJ2-7; abundance: .; d_gene: TRBD2; CDR3aa: CASRTSGSYEQYF
v_gene: TRBV28; len: 15; j_gene: TRBJ2-7; abundance: .; d_gene: TRBD2; CDR3aa: CASSQGLAGVGEQYF
v_gene: TRBV29-1; len: 13; j_gene: TRBJ1-1; abundance: few; d_gene: .; CDR3aa: CSAGLPPNTEAFF
v_gene: TRBV2; len: 17; j_gene: TRBJ2-7; abundance: .; d_gene: TRBD2; CDR3aa: CASVGTSSGRSSYEQYF
v_gene: TRBV2; len: 16; j_gene: TRBJ2-3; abundance: few; d_gene: TRBD1; CDR3aa: CANTPLGQGNTDTQYF
v_gene: TRBV4-1; len: 16; j_gene: TRBJ2-1; abundance: .; d_gene: .; CDR3aa: CASSQEGVAGGNEQFF
v_gene: TRBV19; len: 17; j_gene: TRBJ2-7; abundance: .; d_gene: TRBD1; CDR3aa: CASSINPRNRGPYEQYF
v_gene: TRBV6-4; len: 15; j_gene: TRBJ2-3; abundance: .; d_gene: .; CDR3aa: CASSEGAGGTDTQYF
v_gene: TRBV6-4; len: 14; j_gene: TRBJ1-1; abundance: .; d_gene: TRBD1; CDR3aa: CASREDRLNTEAFF
v_gene: TRBV28; len: 15; j_gene: TRBJ2-7; abundance: .; d_gene: TRBD2; CDR3aa: CASRNNGLGTYEQYF
v_gene: TRBV5-1; len: 17; j_gene: TRBJ2-2; abundance: .; d_gene: TRBD2; CDR3aa: CASSLTAGGPNTGELFF
v_gene: TRBV5-1; len: 16; j_gene: TRBJ1-1; abundance: few; d_gene: .; CDR3aa: CASSLGSLRWNTEAFF
v_gene: TRBV5-5; len: 15; j_gene: TRBJ1-1; abundance: .; d_gene: .; CDR3aa: CASSLGGSMNTEAFF
v_gene: TRBV5-4; len: 15; j_gene: TRBJ2-1; abundance: .; d_gene: .; CDR3aa: CASSLYSGTYNEQFF